Included here is one TCR beta chain sequence, with context. Its antigen is unidentified. CDR1 is SGHVS, CDR2 FQNEAQ, per germline. This CDR3 is built from 15 residues. The V segment lost 0 bases and the J segment 4 bases; nucleotides outside the gene matches: 3. The study ran its PCR with 60 Vbeta and 13 Jbeta primers. Clones were sequenced by immunoSEQ multiplex PCR, and TCRdb holds only the in-frame ones, with some missing. Here the sample spans roughly 100,000 clones, almost 70% being singletons. This sample is part of a study of cytomegalovirus exposure and HLA in healthy donors. Study results and limitations: Most TCR beta V segments were productive about 87% or about 30% of the time in an earlier analysis. Reports credit the classifier with highly specific, highly sensitive diagnosis of cytomegalovirus status. The authors later linked a missense DCLRE1C variant to TCR beta V- and J-gene trimming.

Specimen: PBMCs. The TCR sequence derives from a man aged 30-40 years in good health and CMV-seronegative. The rearrangement joins TRBV7-8 to TRBJ1-2; 9 bases are shared with TRBD1. The CDR3 DNA reads as TGTGCCAGCAGCTTAGCTAGGGACAGGGTCTATGGCTACACCTTC. Residues: CASSLARDRVYGYTF.